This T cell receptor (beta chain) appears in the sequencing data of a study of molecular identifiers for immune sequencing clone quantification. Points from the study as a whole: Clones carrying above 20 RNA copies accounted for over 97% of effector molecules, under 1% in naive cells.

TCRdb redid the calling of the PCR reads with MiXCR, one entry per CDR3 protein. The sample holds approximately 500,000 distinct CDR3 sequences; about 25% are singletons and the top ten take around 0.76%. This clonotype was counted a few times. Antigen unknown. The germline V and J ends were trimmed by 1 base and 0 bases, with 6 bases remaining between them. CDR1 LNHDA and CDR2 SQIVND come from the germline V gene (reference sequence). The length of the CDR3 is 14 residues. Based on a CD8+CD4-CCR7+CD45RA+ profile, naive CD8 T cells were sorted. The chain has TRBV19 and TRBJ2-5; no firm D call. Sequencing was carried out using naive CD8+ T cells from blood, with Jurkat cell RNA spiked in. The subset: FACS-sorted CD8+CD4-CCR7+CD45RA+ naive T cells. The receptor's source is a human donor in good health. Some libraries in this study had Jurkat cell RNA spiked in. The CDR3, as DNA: TGTGCCAGTAGTATAGCCACGGACCAAGAGACCCAGTACTTC. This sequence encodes CASSIATDQETQYF.